This entry lists 18 T cell receptor beta chains sequenced from one sample in a study of Ad26.COV2.S vaccination and SARS-CoV-2 variants (dated by TCRdb to the early 2020s). Explained via the paper, the treatment or condition label denotes: roughly 18 received Ad26.COV2.S at low or high dose, single or two shots; about five received placebo; per-sample allocation not given. For vaccine and placebo recipients, repertoires were sequenced using samples collected on day 63 after the first injection. Library prep was done by the immunoSEQ multiplex PCR assay. TCRdb mirrors the immuneACCESS table, restricted to in-frame sequences. Some clones are absent from its copies; in checked studies, under half trace to an unresolved V gene, and the reason for the others is unknown. The sample contains hundreds of thousands of clones, around 90% of them found a single time. Roughly 6% of the sample rests with the top ten.

The sample here was peripheral blood, taken in a trial of Ad26.COV2.S vaccine versus placebo. The source is a person aged 18-65 years who received the Ad26.COV2.S COVID-19 vaccine or a placebo.

The chain uses TRBV9 and TRBJ2-2; no firm D call. Germline CDR1 reads SGDLS; CDR2 reads YYNGEE. V lost 1 base to trimming and J lost 6 bases, with 13 bases between them. The CDR3 is made up of 15 amino acids. The CDR3 bases are TGTGCCAGCAGCGTACGGTCACTAACAGCCGGGGAGCTGTTTTTT. Protein product: CASSVRSLTAGELFF.

This chain uses TRBV3-1 (or the pseudogene TRBV3-2) with TRBJ1-6; D is unresolved. CDR3 length: 15 amino acids. CDR1 LGHDT and CDR2 YNNKEL come from the germline V gene (reference sequence). V was shortened by 3 bases and J by 7 bases, with 13 bases between the two germline ends. In DNA form, the CDR3 reads TGTGCCAGCAGCCAGGGTGGGTTTGGGAATTCACCCCTCCACTTT. Translation: CASSQGGFGNSPLHF.

This clone was counted a single time. The rearrangement links TRBV7-9 to TRBJ1-1; D may be TRBD1 (5 bases). Germline V gene data show CDR1 as SEHNR and CDR2 as FQNEAQ (reference sequence). The CDR3 runs to 16 residues. V lost 5 bases, J lost 3 bases, and 19 bases lay in between. CDR3 in amino acids: CASSRPGRRGDTEAFF. The CDR3 region has the DNA TGTGCCAGCAGCCGACCGGGACGGAGAGGGGACACTGAAGCTTTCTTT.

The chain employs TRBV7-9 and TRBJ2-6, with a weak D call TRBD1 (6 bases). The CDR3 is 19 amino acids. CDR1 is SEHNR and CDR2 is FQNEAQ in the germline V gene (reference sequence). V was shortened by 2 bases and J by 0 bases, with 17 bases between the two germline ends. The CDR3, as DNA: TGTGCCAGCAGCTTACAACATCGGGACACGAGCTCTGGGGCCAACGTCCTGACTTTC. This translates into CASSLQHRDTSSGANVLTF.

This chain links TRBV5-1 with TRBJ2-2; 11 bases match TRBD1. Germline assignment: CDR1 SGHRS and CDR2 YFSETQ. This CDR3 contains 15 residues. J lost 6 bases, V lost 3 bases, and 4 bases had no gene match. Here the CDR3 reads CASSSGQGGPGELFF. The DNA for the CDR3 is TGCGCCAGCAGCTCGGGACAGGGGGGTCCCGGGGAGCTGTTTTTT.

DNA of the CDR3: TGTGCCAGCAGCGTAGAGGGGACTCCCACAGATACGCAGTATTTT. Encoded protein: CASSVEGTPTDTQYF. The chain links TRBV9 to TRBJ2-3; weak D call: TRBD2 (6 bases). CDR3 length: 15 residues. CDR1 SGDLS and CDR2 YYNGEE come from the germline V gene. The V end was cut by 0 bases, the J end by 2 bases, with 10 bases between.

V usage is TRBV12-5 and J usage is TRBJ1-1, with 8 bases lining up with TRBD1. CDR1 and CDR2 (germline): LGHNT, FRNRAP. The ends lost 1 base at V and 4 bases at J; junction bases unmatched: 8. There are 16 residues in the CDR3. DNA for the CDR3: TGTGCTAGTGGTTTGGCAGCCGGGACAGGAGCCACTGAAGCTTTCTTT. It is translated as CASGLAAGTGATEAFF.

The chain employs TRBV6-6 and TRBJ1-2, with TRBD1 as a possible D gene (6 bases). The CDR3 runs to 15 residues. Trimming cost V 8 bases and J 7 bases, with 23 bases left between them. Germline CDR1 and CDR2: MNHNY and SVGAGI (reference sequence). The CDR3 loop is CASLNRNGGALGYTF. Written as DNA, the CDR3 is TGTGCCAGCCTCAATAGAAACGGGGGGGCGCTTGGCTACACCTTC.

This clone occurred once. The rearrangement links TRBV5-4 to TRBJ1-1; no definite D call. Germline lookup yields CDR1 SGHNT and CDR2 YYREEE (reference sequence). Deletions cut 4 bases from V and 4 bases from J, with 5 bases between. This CDR3 spans 11 amino acids. The CDR3 here is CASSMSTEAFF. In DNA form, the CDR3 reads TGTGCCAGCAGCATGAGCACTGAAGCTTTCTTT. Looking up the rest from reference TRBV5-4 and TRBJ1-1 gives the full variable domain: ETGVTQSPTHLIKTRGQQVTLRCSSQSGHNTVSWYQQALGQGPQFIFQYYREEENGRGNFPPRFSGLQFPNYSSELNVNALELDDSALYLCASSMSTEAFFGQGTRLTVV.

In its sample, this clone was seen once. Additional DNA sequences in this sample encode the identical CDR3. The chain employs TRBV7-2 and TRBJ1-1, with a possible D match to TRBD1 (5 bases). The V end lost 2 bases, the J end lost 1 base, and 8 bases lay between the germline ends. Germline CDR1 SGHTA, CDR2 FQGNSA. The CDR3 consists of 14 residues. The CDR3 coding sequence is TGTGCCAGCAGCTTATCCCAGGGGAACACTGAAGCTTTCTTT. Amino acids: CASSLSQGNTEAFF.

The gene calls are TRBV5-1 and TRBJ2-7; D is uncertain. V gave up 0 bases and J gave up 6 bases, with 13 bases separating them. Per germline, CDR1 SGHRS and CDR2 YFSETQ. The CDR3 is made up of 14 amino acids. The CDR3 coding sequence is TGCGCCAGCAGCTTGGCCCTAAAGGAGCCCGAGCAGTACTTC. It specifies CASSLALKEPEQYF.

The chain carries TRBV4-1 and TRBJ2-1; 11 nucleotides line up with TRBD2. The CDR3 length is 16 residues. Germline lookup yields CDR1 MGHRA and CDR2 YSYEKL. The V and J ends lost 4 bases and 0 bases, in that order; junction bases with no gene match: 2. CDR3: CASSRGLAGSYNEQFF. In DNA form, the CDR3 reads TGCGCCAGCAGCCGAGGACTAGCGGGCTCCTACAATGAGCAGTTCTTC.

The rearrangement joins TRBV2 to TRBJ2-7; no reliable D call. Trimming took off 5 bases at V and 1 base at J, with 6 bases between the two ends. The CDR3 consists of 12 residues. Germline V gives CDR1 SNHLY, CDR2 FYNNEI. Here the CDR3 DNA reads TGTGCCAGCAGTCAGCAGTCCTACGAGCAGTACTTC. Residues: CASSQQSYEQYF.

This chain links TRBV2 with TRBJ2-1, with TRBD2 matching over 10 bases. CDR1 and CDR2 from the germline V gene are SNHLY and FYNNEI. Trimming removed 5 bases from V and 4 bases from J; junction bases left unmatched: 5. This CDR3 contains 15 residues. The CDR3 region is CASSISGGRYNEQFF. In nucleotides, the CDR3 is TGTGCCAGCAGTATTAGCGGGGGGAGGTACAATGAGCAGTTCTTC. The full variable domain, rest sourced from reference TRBV2 and TRBJ2-1, is EPEVTQTPSHQVTQMGQEVILRCVPISNHLYFYWYRQILGQKVEFLVSFYNNEISEKSEIFDDQFSVERPDGSNFTLKIRSTKLEDSAMYFCASSISGGRYNEQFFGPGTRLTVL.

The V call is TRBV28, the J call TRBJ1-2; D possibly corresponds to TRBD1 (5 bases). Germline loops: CDR1 MDHEN, CDR2 SYDVKM. The CDR3 sequence is 14 residues long. Between the trimmed V and J ends, which lost 5 bases and 6 bases, there was a span of 16 bases. The chain's CDR3 is CASSPRTIFHGYTF. CDR3 nucleotides: TGTGCCAGCAGTCCCCGGACAATTTTCCATGGCTACACCTTC.

The CDR3 loop is CASSELANYQETQYF. DNA for the CDR3: TGCGCCAGCAGTGAGTTAGCCAACTACCAAGAGACCCAGTACTTC. The chain recombines TRBV10-2 with TRBJ2-5; D is undetermined. The germline V and J ends were trimmed by 1 base and 0 bases, with 9 bases remaining between them. The V gene's germline CDR1 is WSHSY and CDR2 SAAADI. CDR3 length: 15 residues.

This clone was seen only once. CDR3 in DNA: TGTGCCAGCAGTCAGACGTATGGCTACACCTTC. Translated, it gives CASSQTYGYTF. The chain carries TRBV6-2 or TRBV6-3 and TRBJ1-2; D gene unclear. The CDR3 has 11 residues. Germline CDR1 reads MNHEY; CDR2 reads SVGEGT. V lost 5 bases and J lost 5, with 6 bases in between.

This chain joins TRBV3-1 (or the pseudogene TRBV3-2) and TRBJ1-1; D unclear. Germline CDR1 is LGHDT and CDR2 is YNNKEL (reference sequence). V dropped 3 bases and J dropped 0 bases, with 11 bases sitting between them. The CDR3 spans 15 residues. This CDR3 reads CASSHRTILNTEAFF. The CDR3 nucleotides read TGTGCCAGCAGCCACAGGACTATCCTGAACACTGAAGCTTTCTTT.